This entry features one T cell receptor beta chain sequence. Its antigen is still unknown. Here the CDR3 omits its conserved ending phenylalanine or tryptophan, so a read error is the likely source. This sample was included in a study of T cells in Graves' hyperthyroidism and ophthalmopathy. Study findings and constraints: For ophthalmopathy, model prediction preceded onset by a median about 6 months.

Across 18 months, stable Graves' hyperthyroidism was marked by no progression to ophthalmopathy. Isolation of PBMCs was performed on around 9.8 ml fresh peripheral blood. Germline V gene lookup returns CDR1 MNHEY and CDR2 SMNVEV (reference sequence). Trimming took off 0 bases at V and 2 bases at J, with 10 bases between the two ends. There are 15 residues in the CDR3. The source material, RNA transcripts, was used to amplify TCR beta CDR3 regions. A set of HTBI primers served as the primers for a first-round RT-PCR of the TCR CDR3. Each CDR3 protein is one row after TCRdb ran MiXCR on the multiplex PCR reads. Of approximately 600,000 distinct CDR3 sequences in the sample, under 20% were seen once.

This clonotype originated in a woman in her twenties or thirties with Graves' hyperthyroidism. The J gene is TRBJ1-2, the V gene TRBV27; a weak D match, TRBD1 (5 bases). Sequencing was done on a sample of blood. The chain's CDR3 is CASSLSAGNNYGYTS. The CDR3, as DNA: TGTGCCAGCAGTTTATCGGCAGGGAACAACTATGGCTACACCTCC.